This T cell receptor (beta chain) was recovered during a study of cytomegalovirus exposure and HLA in healthy donors. Libraries were prepared by immunoSEQ multiplex PCR; TCRdb keeps only in-frame clonotypes and omits some of them. The sample holds 300,000 to 350,000 clones; roughly 90% are singletons and the top ten take around 0.96%. Remarks on this clone: Its matching antigen is unknown.

General study results and limits: In a later analysis, first-cohort TCR clusters were found to tend to co-occur in the roughly 120 validation repertoires. Most TCRs appeared rarely, but some public TCRs recurred in many donors. Three CMV-associated chains were confirmed in vitro to be specific for CMV antigens.

This CDR3 has 14 residues. Germline trimming cut 6 bases from V and 10 bases from J; bases unmatched to any gene: 11. The germline gives CDR1 MNHNS, CDR2 SASEGT. The sequence derives from a man aged 25-45 years in good health and CMV-seronegative. The gene calls are TRBV6-1 and TRBJ1-2, with TRBD1 identical over 10 bases. Sequenced input: PBMCs. The CDR3 DNA follows: TGTGCCAGCAGATCTATACGGGACAGGGGTGACTACACCTTC. Translating gives CASRSIRDRGDYTF.